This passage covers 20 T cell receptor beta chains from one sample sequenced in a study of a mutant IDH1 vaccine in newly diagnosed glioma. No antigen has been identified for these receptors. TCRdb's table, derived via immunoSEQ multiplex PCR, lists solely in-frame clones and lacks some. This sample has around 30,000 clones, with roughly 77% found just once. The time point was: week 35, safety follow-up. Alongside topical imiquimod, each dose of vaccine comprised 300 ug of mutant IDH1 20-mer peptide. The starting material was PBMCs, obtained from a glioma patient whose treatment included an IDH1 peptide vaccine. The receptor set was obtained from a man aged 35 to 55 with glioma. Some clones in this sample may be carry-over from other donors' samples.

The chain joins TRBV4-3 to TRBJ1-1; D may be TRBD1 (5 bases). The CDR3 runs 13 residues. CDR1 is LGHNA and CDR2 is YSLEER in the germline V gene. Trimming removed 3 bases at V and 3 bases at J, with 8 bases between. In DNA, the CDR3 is TGCGCCAGCAGCCACAGGGACGACACTGAAGCTTTCTTT. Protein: CASSHRDDTEAFF.

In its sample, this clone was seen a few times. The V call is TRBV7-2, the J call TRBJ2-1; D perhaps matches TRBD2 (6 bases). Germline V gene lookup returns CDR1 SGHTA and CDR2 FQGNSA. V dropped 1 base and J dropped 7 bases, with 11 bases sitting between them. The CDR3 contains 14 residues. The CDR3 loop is CASSLGLVSNEQFF. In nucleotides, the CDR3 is TGTGCCAGCAGCTTAGGACTAGTCTCAAATGAGCAGTTCTTC. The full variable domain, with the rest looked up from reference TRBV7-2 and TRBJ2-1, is GAGVSQSPSNKVTEKGKDVELRCDPISGHTALYWYRQSLGQGLEFLIYFQGNSAPDKSGLPSDRFSAERTGGSVSTLTIQRTQQEDSAVYLCASSLGLVSNEQFFGPGTRLTVL.

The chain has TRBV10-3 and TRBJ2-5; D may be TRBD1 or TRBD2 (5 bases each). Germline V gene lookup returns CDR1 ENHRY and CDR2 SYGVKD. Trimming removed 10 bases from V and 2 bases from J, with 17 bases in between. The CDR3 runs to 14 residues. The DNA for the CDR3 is TGTGCCAGTAGACCGACTTGGGGGCAAGAGACCCAGTACTTC. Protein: CASRPTWGQETQYF.

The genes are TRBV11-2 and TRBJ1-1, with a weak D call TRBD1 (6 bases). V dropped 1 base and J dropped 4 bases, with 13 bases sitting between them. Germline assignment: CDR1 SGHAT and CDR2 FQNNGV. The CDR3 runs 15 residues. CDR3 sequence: CASSLGGPGPTEAFF. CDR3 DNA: TGTGCCAGCAGCTTAGGGGGGCCAGGGCCCACTGAAGCTTTCTTT.

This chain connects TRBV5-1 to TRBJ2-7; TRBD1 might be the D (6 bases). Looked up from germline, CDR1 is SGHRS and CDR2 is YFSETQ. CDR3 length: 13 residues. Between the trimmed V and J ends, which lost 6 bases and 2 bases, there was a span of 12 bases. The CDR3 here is CASTVAGAYEQYF. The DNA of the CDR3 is TGCGCCAGCACCGTGGCAGGGGCCTACGAGCAGTACTTC. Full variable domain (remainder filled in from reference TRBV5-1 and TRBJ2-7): KAGVTQTPRYLIKTRGQQVTLSCSPISGHRSVSWYQQTPGQGLQFLFEYFSETQRNKGNFPGRFSGRQFSNSRSEMNVSTLELGDSALYLCASTVAGAYEQYFGPGTRLTVT.

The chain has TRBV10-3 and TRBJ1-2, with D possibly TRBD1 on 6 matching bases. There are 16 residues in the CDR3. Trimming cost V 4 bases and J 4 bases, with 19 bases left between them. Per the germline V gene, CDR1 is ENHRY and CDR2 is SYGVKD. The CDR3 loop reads CAISASTDRQGYGYTF. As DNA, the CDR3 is TGTGCCATCAGTGCCTCCACCGACAGGCAGGGCTATGGCTACACCTTC.

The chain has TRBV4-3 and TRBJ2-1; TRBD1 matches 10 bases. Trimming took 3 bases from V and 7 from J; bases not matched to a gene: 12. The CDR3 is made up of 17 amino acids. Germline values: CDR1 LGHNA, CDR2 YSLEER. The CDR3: CASSQTYGTGATNEQFF. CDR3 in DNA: TGCGCCAGCAGCCAGACGTATGGGACAGGGGCGACGAATGAGCAGTTCTTC.

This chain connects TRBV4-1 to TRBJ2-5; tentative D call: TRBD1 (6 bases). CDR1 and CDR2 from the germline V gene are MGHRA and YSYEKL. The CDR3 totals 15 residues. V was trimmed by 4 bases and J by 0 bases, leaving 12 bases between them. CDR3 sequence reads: CASSPHTGYQETQYF. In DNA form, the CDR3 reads TGCGCCAGCAGCCCACATACAGGGTACCAAGAGACCCAGTACTTC.

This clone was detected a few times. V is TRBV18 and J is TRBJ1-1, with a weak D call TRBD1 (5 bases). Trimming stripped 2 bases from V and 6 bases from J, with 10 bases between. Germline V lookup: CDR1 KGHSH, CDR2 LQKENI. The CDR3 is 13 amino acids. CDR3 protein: CASSPGALAEAFF. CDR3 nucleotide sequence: TGTGCCAGCTCACCAGGGGCCCTTGCTGAAGCTTTCTTT.

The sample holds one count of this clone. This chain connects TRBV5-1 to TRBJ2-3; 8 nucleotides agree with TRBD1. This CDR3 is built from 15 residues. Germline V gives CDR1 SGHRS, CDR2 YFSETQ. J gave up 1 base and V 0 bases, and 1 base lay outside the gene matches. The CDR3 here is CASSLEGQGTDTQYF. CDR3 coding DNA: TGCGCCAGCAGCTTGGAGGGACAGGGCACAGATACGCAGTATTTT.

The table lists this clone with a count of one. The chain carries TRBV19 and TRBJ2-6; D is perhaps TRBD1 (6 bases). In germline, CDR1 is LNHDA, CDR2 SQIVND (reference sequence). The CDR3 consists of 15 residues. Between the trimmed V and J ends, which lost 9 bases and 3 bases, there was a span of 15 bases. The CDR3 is CASTPTGGGANVLTF. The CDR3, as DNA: TGTGCCAGCACCCCGACAGGTGGTGGGGCCAACGTCCTGACTTTC.

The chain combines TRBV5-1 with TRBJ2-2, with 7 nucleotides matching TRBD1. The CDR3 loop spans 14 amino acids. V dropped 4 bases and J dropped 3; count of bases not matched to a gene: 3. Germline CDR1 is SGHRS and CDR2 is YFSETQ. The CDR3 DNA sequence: TGCGCCAGCAGCGACCAGGGGGACACCGGGGAGCTGTTTTTT. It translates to CASSDQGDTGELFF. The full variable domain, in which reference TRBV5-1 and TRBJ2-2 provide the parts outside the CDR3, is KAGVTQTPRYLIKTRGQQVTLSCSPISGHRSVSWYQQTPGQGLQFLFEYFSETQRNKGNFPGRFSGRQFSNSRSEMNVSTLELGDSALYLCASSDQGDTGELFFGEGSRLTVL.

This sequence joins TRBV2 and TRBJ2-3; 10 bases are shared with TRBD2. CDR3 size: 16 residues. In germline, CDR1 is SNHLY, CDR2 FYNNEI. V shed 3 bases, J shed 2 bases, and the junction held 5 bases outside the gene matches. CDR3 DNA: TGTGCCAGCAGTGAGGGAGCGGGGGGGGACACAGATACGCAGTATTTT. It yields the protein CASSEGAGGDTDTQYF.

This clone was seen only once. CDR3 coding DNA: TGCGCCAGCAGCCAACCAGGGTTTAGCGATGGCTACACCTTC. Residues: CASSQPGFSDGYTF. The J gene is TRBJ1-2, the V gene TRBV4-1; possible D gene TRBD1, 5 bases. V shed 2 bases and J shed 6 bases, with 13 bases lying between them. Germline V CDR1 and CDR2: MGHRA, YSYEKL. The CDR3 covers 14 residues.

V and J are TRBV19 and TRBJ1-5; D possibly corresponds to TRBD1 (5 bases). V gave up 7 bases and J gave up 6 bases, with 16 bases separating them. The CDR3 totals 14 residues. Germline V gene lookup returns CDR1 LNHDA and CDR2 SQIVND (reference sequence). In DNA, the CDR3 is TGTGCCAGTAAGGACACGCCTGAGAGTCAGCCCCAGCATTTT. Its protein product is CASKDTPESQPQHF.

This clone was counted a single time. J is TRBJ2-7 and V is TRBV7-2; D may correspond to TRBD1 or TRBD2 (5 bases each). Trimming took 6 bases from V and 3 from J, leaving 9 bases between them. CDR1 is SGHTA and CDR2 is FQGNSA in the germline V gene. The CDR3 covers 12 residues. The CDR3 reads CASRRDGYEQYF. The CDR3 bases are TGTGCCAGCAGAAGGGACGGCTACGAGCAGTACTTC.

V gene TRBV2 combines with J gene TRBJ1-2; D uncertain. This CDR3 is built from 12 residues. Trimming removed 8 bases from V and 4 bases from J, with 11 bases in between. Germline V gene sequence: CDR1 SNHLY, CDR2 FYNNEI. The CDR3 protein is CASVEVVYGYTF. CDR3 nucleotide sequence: TGTGCCAGCGTGGAGGTAGTCTATGGCTACACCTTC.

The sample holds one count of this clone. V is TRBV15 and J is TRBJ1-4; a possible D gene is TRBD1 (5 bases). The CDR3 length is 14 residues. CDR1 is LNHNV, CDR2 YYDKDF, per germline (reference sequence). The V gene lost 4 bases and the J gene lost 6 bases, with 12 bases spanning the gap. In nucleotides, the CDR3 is TGTGCCACCAGCACGGGACGGGGTGATGAAAAACTGTTTTTT. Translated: CATSTGRGDEKLFF. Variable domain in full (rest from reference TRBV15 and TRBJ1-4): DAMVIQNPRYQVTQFGKPVTLSCSQTLNHNVMYWYQQKSSQAPKLLFHYYDKDFNNEADTPDNFQSRRPNTSFCFLDIRSPGLGDTAMYLCATSTGRGDEKLFFGSGTQLSVL.

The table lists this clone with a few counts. The DNA of the CDR3 is TGCGCCAGCAGCCCACTAAGGGGGGCCGGCACTGAAGCTTTCTTT. Translated, it gives CASSPLRGAGTEAFF. V usage is TRBV5-1 and J usage is TRBJ1-1; tentative D call: TRBD1 (6 bases). Germline loops: CDR1 SGHRS, CDR2 YFSETQ. Deletions cut 4 bases from V and 4 bases from J, with 17 bases between. CDR3 length: 15 amino acids.

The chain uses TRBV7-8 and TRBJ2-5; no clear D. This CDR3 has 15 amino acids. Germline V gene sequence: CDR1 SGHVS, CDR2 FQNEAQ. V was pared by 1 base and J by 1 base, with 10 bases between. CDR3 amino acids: CASSLGGPTQETQYF. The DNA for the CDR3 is TGTGCCAGCAGCTTAGGTGGGCCGACCCAAGAGACCCAGTACTTC.